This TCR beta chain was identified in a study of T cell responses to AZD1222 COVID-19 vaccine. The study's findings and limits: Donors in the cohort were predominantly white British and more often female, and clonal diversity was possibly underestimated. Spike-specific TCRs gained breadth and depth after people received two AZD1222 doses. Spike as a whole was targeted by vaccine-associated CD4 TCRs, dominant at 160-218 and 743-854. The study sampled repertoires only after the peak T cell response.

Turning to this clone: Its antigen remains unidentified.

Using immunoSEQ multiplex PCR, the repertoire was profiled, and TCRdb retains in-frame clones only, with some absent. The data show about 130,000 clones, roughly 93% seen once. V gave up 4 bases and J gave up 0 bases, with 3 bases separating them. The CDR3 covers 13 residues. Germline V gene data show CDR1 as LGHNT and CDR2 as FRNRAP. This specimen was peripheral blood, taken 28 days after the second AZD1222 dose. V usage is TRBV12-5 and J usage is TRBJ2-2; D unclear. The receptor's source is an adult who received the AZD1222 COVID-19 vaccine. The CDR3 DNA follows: TGTGCTAGTGGTTGGTCGAACACCGGGGAGCTGTTTTTT. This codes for CASGWSNTGELFF.